These 22 T cell receptor beta chains were sequenced from one sample in a study of vaccination and CD4 T cells after COVID-19. The study sequenced cultured CD4+ T cell DNA using the Oncomine TCR Beta short-read assay. TCRdb itself ran the PCR reads through MiXCR, one entry per CDR3 protein. Among about 15,000 distinct CDR3 sequences listed, about two fifths were seen once. Their recognized antigens are unknown. Stated treatment: roughly 11-day PBMC culture with coronavirus spike peptide pools or control peptides (ViraFEST assay). The source material was CD4+ T cells from blood, cultured in vitro, sampled before SARS-CoV-2 vaccination. Receptors originate from a human donor who had recovered from COVID-19.

The genes are TRBV20-1 and TRBJ1-4; the D gene is possibly TRBD1 (5 bases). Trimming took 6 bases from V and 0 from J, leaving 14 bases between them. Germline-derived CDR1 and CDR2 are DFQATT and SNEGSKA (reference sequence). The CDR3 consists of 15 residues. The CDR3 nucleotides read TGCAGTGCGCCGCAGGGTTTTGCAACTAATGAAAAACTGTTTTTT. Residues: CSAPQGFATNEKLFF.

This clonotype was counted a few times. The rearrangement uses TRBV28 and TRBJ2-7, with 13 nucleotides matching TRBD2. The germline CDR1 and CDR2 sequences are MDHEN and SYDVKM. With V trimmed by 5 bases and J by 2 bases, 3 bases remained unmatched. This CDR3 region has 15 residues. CDR3 sequence reads: CASSRGTSGTYEQYF. CDR3 DNA: TGTGCCAGCAGTCGGGGGACTAGCGGGACCTACGAGCAGTACTTC.

This chain joins TRBV10-3 and TRBJ2-2; weak D call: TRBD2 (6 bases). V lost 7 bases and J 4 bases, leaving 13 bases between the germline ends. The germline V gene encodes CDR1 ENHRY and CDR2 SYGVKD. The CDR3 sequence is 14 residues long. This CDR3 reads CAINPAGLTGELFF. CDR3 DNA: TGTGCCATCAACCCAGCGGGTCTCACCGGGGAGCTGTTTTTT.

This chain connects TRBV7-9 to TRBJ1-2; TRBD1 aligns across 7 bases. V was clipped by 5 bases and J by 5 bases; unmatched bases: 14. CDR3 length: 16 amino acids. Germline V gene data show CDR1 as SEHNR and CDR2 as FQNEAQ (reference sequence). The CDR3 is CASSPLGQGEVYGYTF. As DNA, the CDR3 is TGTGCCAGCAGCCCGTTGGGGCAGGGGGAGGTGTATGGCTACACCTTC.

This clonotype was seen a few times. The chain joins TRBV6-1 to TRBJ2-5, with 10 bases that match TRBD2. The germline V gene has CDR1 MNHNS and CDR2 SASEGT. Trimming took 5 bases from V and 5 from J; bases not matched to a gene: 5. The CDR3 totals 14 residues. The CDR3 sequence is CASSPGTSVETQYF. The DNA for the CDR3 is TGTGCCAGCAGTCCCGGGACTAGCGTTGAGACCCAGTACTTC.

V and J are TRBV2 and TRBJ1-1; tentatively, D is TRBD1 (5 bases). The germline V gene has CDR1 SNHLY and CDR2 FYNNEI. The CDR3 covers 13 residues. V was clipped by 2 bases and J by 3 bases, with 7 bases between them. The DNA of the CDR3 is TGTGCCAGCAGTGAACAGGGAGACACTGAAGCTTTCTTT. It codes for CASSEQGDTEAFF.

CDR3 sequence (DNA): TGCAGTGCTATGGGCGGGAGGGCCGAGAATGAGCAGTTCTTC. Its protein product is CSAMGGRAENEQFF. The chain employs TRBV20-1 and TRBJ2-1, with 9 bases fitting TRBD2. Germline CDR1 is DFQATT and CDR2 is SNEGSKA (reference sequence). V trimming: 4 bases; J trimming: 7 bases; junction bases outside the gene matches: 8. The CDR3 runs 14 residues.

The DNA for the CDR3 is TGCAGTGCTGTCGGACAGTTAAACTTCAATCAGCCCCAGCATTTT. Translated: CSAVGQLNFNQPQHF. The chain has TRBV20-1 and TRBJ1-5, with TRBD1 as a possible D gene (6 bases). Germline-derived CDR1 and CDR2 are DFQATT and SNEGSKA (reference sequence). The ends were cut back, 5 bases at V and 3 bases at J, with 17 bases in the middle. This CDR3 has 15 residues.

This clonotype was counted a few times. The chain couples TRBV29-1 to TRBJ1-2, with D possibly TRBD1 on 5 matching bases. This CDR3 is built from 13 residues. Germline lookup yields CDR1 SQVTM and CDR2 ANQGSEA. V gave up 3 bases and J gave up 5 bases, with 13 bases separating them. Written as DNA, the CDR3 is TGCAGCGTTGATAGATCCAGGGATTATGGCTACACCTTC. This gives the protein CSVDRSRDYGYTF.

The rearrangement joins TRBV2 to TRBJ1-1, with no clear D. Trimming cost V 4 bases and J 4 bases, with 13 bases left between them. The CDR3 spans 14 residues. The germline V gene encodes CDR1 SNHLY and CDR2 FYNNEI. The CDR3 region is CASSVSDVGTEAFF. The CDR3 coding sequence is TGTGCCAGCAGTGTAAGCGACGTGGGCACTGAAGCTTTCTTT.

The chain couples TRBV11-3 to TRBJ2-7; tentatively, D is TRBD1 or TRBD2 (5 bases each). V was pared by 3 bases and J by 0 bases, with 9 bases between. Germline V gene sequence: CDR1 SGHNT, CDR2 YENEEA. The CDR3 runs to 14 residues. In DNA form, the CDR3 reads TGTGCCAGCAGCTTCGGGACGGGCTCCTACGAGCAGTACTTC. It translates to CASSFGTGSYEQYF.

This clonotype was picked up a small number of times. The V and J genes are TRBV7-2 and TRBJ2-5; 9 nucleotides agree with TRBD2. V gave up 3 bases and J gave up 4 bases; unmatched junction bases: 12. Germline values: CDR1 SGHTA, CDR2 FQGNSA. The CDR3 is made up of 17 amino acids. The CDR3 DNA is TGTGCCAGCAGCTTCGAGTTGGCGGGGGGGCTAGGAGAGACCCAGTACTTC. The encoded protein is CASSFELAGGLGETQYF.

This chain joins TRBV27 and TRBJ2-7; a weak D match, TRBD1 (6 bases). CDR1 and CDR2 from the germline V gene are MNHEY and SMNVEV (reference sequence). The V gene lost 3 bases and the J gene lost 2 bases, with 11 bases spanning the gap. The CDR3 sequence is 14 residues long. CDR3 amino acids: CASSLGQRAYEQYF. The CDR3 DNA is TGTGCCAGCAGTTTGGGACAACGGGCCTACGAGCAGTACTTC.

The V and J genes are TRBV27 and TRBJ1-6; the D is unclear. This CDR3 spans 12 amino acids. V was cut by 1 base and J by 16 bases, with 11 bases left in between. Germline values: CDR1 MNHEY, CDR2 SMNVEV (reference sequence). For the CDR3, the DNA is TGTGCCAGCAGTTTATTCGACGGAGCTCTCCACTTT. Amino acid sequence: CASSLFDGALHF.

This chain links TRBV29-1 with TRBJ2-7; possibly TRBD1 or TRBD2 for D (6 bases each). The ends were cut back, 6 bases at V and 4 bases at J, with 13 bases in the middle. CDR1 SQVTM and CDR2 ANQGSEA come from the germline V gene. The CDR3 consists of 12 residues. The CDR3 here is CSVGWGAYEQYF. CDR3 in DNA: TGCAGCGTCGGGTGGGGGGCTTACGAGCAGTACTTC.

This clonotype was observed a few times. The gene calls are TRBV7-6 and TRBJ1-3; perhaps TRBD1 as D (5 bases). V lost 2 bases and J lost 0, with 11 bases in between. The CDR3 loop spans 16 amino acids. Germline V gene lookup returns CDR1 SGHVS and CDR2 FNYEAQ. In DNA form, the CDR3 reads TGTGCCAGCAGCTTAACGGGACCGTCCTCTGGAAACACCATATATTTT. It specifies CASSLTGPSSGNTIYF.

The sample holds a few counts of this clonotype. This chain joins TRBV20-1 and TRBJ2-3, with TRBD1 matching over 7 bases. This CDR3 is 15 amino acids long. CDR1 DFQATT and CDR2 SNEGSKA come from the germline V gene (reference sequence). V shed 1 base, J shed 2 bases, and the junction held 6 bases outside the gene matches. CDR3 sequence reads: CSARATGPVTDTQYF. The CDR3 region has the DNA TGCAGTGCTAGAGCGACAGGGCCGGTCACAGATACGCAGTATTTT.

The genes are TRBV15 and TRBJ2-3, with 7 bases matching TRBD2. Unmatched junction bases numbered 11, after V lost 0 bases and J lost 2 bases. The germline CDR1 and CDR2 sequences are LNHNV and YYDKDF (reference sequence). The CDR3 has 18 amino acids. In nucleotides, the CDR3 is TGTGCCACCAGCAGAGATATGGTCGCGGGGGTTGACACAGATACGCAGTATTTT. The encoded protein is CATSRDMVAGVDTDTQYF.

A word on this clonotype: The junction departs from germline at one end; a sequencing error may be responsible. The chain recombines TRBV6-5 with TRBJ2-1; the D gene is possibly TRBD2 (5 bases). The V gene's germline CDR1 is MNHEY and CDR2 SVGAGI. The CDR3 spans 15 residues. The CDR3 here is CASCYEQPGSDEQFF. CDR3 DNA sequence: TGTGCCAGCTGTTATGAACAGCCGGGGAGTGATGAGCAGTTCTTC.

The chain joins TRBV6-2 or TRBV6-3 to TRBJ1-1; possibly TRBD1 for D (6 bases). The length of the CDR3 is 14 residues. V gave up 2 bases and J gave up 4 bases, with 11 bases separating them. The germline V gene encodes CDR1 MNHEY and CDR2 SVGEGT. As DNA, the CDR3 is TGTGCCAGCAGTTACCTACAGGGAGGCACTGAAGCTTTCTTT. Its protein product is CASSYLQGGTEAFF.

This chain joins TRBV7-6 and TRBJ2-2, with D possibly being TRBD1 or TRBD2 (6 bases each). CDR3 length: 16 residues. Germline V CDR1 and CDR2: SGHVS, FNYEAQ. Trimming left V 1 base short and J 3 bases short, with 12 bases between. The DNA for the CDR3 is TGTGCCAGCAGCTTAGTCGGGGGCCCCGACACCGGGGAGCTGTTTTTT. Translated: CASSLVGGPDTGELFF.

This clonotype showed up just a few times. This rearrangement joins TRBV7-2 to TRBJ2-3; TRBD2 matches at 11 bases. Trimming took 5 bases from V and 4 from J; bases not matched to a gene: 8. This CDR3 comprises 16 residues. Germline V gene sequence: CDR1 SGHTA, CDR2 FQGNSA. The CDR3 DNA reads TGTGCCAGCAGCCCGGTGGGGACTAGCGGCGCAGATACGCAGTATTTT. Encoded protein: CASSPVGTSGADTQYF.